The entry below gives a single T cell receptor beta chain sequence along with its context. This entry comes from a study of blood T cell repertoires in COVID-19. The data were produced by immunoSEQ multiplex PCR, yet TCRdb's version contains in-frame clones alone and is incomplete. The table records over 150,000 clones, approximately 87% of them present only once. This receptor was taken from an older woman with COVID-19, enrolled during active disease. The sequenced sample consisted of peripheral blood.

This CDR3 reads CASSSNYNQPQHF. For the CDR3, the DNA is TGTGCCAGCAGCTCTAACTACAATCAGCCCCAGCATTTT. The chain recombines TRBV11-2 with TRBJ1-5; unclear D gene. Germline V gene lookup returns CDR1 SGHAT and CDR2 FQNNGV. The CDR3 covers 13 residues. V was clipped by 4 bases and J by 3 bases, with 7 bases between them.